This T cell receptor beta chain was sequenced during a study of OX40 agonist ivuxolimab in advanced cancers. CDR1 SGHAT and CDR2 FQNNGV come from the germline V gene. The CDR3 has 15 residues. V lost 3 bases to trimming and J lost 2 bases; unmatched junction nucleotides: 4. The table lists this clone with a count of one. The assay was immunoSEQ multiplex PCR, and TCRdb's table has in-frame clones only and misses some. The sample shows about 100,000 clones, under 95% of them seen only once. The source was CD4+ or CD8+ T cells sorted from blood, collected in a trial of the OX40 agonist ivuxolimab. This TCR derives from an adult with an advanced solid tumor such as melanoma, head and neck, liver or kidney cancer. The gene calls are TRBV11-2 and TRBJ2-3; 8 positions match TRBD2. The DNA of the CDR3 is TGTGCCAGCAGCTTTGCGGGAGGACACACAGATACGCAGTATTTT. The encoded protein is CASSFAGGHTDTQYF.